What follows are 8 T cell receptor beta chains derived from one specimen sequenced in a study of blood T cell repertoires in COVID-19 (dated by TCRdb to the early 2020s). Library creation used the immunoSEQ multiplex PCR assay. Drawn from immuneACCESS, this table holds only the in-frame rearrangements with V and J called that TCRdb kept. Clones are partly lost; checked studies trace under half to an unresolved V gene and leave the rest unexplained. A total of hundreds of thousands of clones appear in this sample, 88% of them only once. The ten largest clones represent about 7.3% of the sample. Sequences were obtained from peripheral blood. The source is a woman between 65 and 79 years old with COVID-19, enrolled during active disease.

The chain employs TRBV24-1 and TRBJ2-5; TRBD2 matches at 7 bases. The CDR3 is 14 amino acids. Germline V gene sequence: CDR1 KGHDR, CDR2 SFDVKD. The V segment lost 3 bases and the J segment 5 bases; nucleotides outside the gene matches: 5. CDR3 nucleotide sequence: TGTGCCACCAGTGATGTAGCGGGCTCGGAGACCCAGTACTTC. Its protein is CATSDVAGSETQYF.

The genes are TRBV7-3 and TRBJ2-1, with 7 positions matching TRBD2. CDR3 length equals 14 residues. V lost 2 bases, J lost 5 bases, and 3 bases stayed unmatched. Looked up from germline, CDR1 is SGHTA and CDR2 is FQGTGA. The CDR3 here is CASSLDGGNNEQFF. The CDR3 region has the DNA TGTGCCAGCAGCTTAGACGGGGGGAACAATGAGCAGTTCTTC.

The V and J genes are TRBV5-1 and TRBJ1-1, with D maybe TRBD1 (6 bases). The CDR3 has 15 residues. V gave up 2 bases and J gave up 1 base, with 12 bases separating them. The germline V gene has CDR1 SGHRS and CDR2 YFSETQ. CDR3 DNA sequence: TGCGCCAGCAGCTTTTCTTTACAGGGGAACACTGAAGCTTTCTTT. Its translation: CASSFSLQGNTEAFF.

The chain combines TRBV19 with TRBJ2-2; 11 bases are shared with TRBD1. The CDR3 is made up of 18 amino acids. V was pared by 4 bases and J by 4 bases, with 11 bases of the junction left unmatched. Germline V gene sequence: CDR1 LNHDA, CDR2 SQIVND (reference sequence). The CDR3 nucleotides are TGTGCCAGTAGTACTCGGACAGGGGGCGCGACGGCCACCGGGGAGCTGTTTTTT. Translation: CASSTRTGGATATGELFF.

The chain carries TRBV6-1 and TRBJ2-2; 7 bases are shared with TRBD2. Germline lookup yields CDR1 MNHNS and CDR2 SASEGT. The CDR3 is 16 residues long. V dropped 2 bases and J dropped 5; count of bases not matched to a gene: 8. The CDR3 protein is CASSEWSVGRTGELFF. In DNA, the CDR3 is TGTGCCAGCAGTGAATGGTCAGTCGGGAGGACCGGGGAGCTGTTTTTT.

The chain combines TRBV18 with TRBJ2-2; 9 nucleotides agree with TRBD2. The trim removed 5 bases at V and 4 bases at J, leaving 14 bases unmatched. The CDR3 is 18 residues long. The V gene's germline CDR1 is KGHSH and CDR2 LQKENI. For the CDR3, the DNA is TGTGCCAGCTCAAGCGGATACAGCGGGGGGAGAACCACCGGGGAGCTGTTTTTT. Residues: CASSSGYSGGRTTGELFF.

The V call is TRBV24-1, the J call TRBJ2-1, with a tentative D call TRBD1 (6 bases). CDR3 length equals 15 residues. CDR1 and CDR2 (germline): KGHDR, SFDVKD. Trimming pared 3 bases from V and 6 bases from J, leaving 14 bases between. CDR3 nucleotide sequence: TGTGCCACCAGTGATGCTAACAGGGCGGTCAATGAGCAGTTCTTC. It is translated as CATSDANRAVNEQFF.

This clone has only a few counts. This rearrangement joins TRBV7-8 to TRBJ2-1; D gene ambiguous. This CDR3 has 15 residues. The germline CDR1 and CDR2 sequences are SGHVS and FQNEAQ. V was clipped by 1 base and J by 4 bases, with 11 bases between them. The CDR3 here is CASSLVYGLYNEQFF. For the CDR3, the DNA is TGTGCCAGCAGCTTAGTTTATGGGCTGTACAATGAGCAGTTCTTC.